This passage covers 19 T cell receptor beta chains from one sample sequenced in a study of shared T cell receptors in the human thymus. Measured with immunoSEQ multiplex PCR; TCRdb has only the in-frame clones, and not every one. The table includes hundreds of thousands of clones, 88% detected once. A further study also used this sample, focusing on human thymus T cells.

Sequencing was carried out using thymocytes. All receptors come from a boy under three years old with a congenital heart defect.

The chain combines TRBV19 with TRBJ1-5; tentatively, D is TRBD1 (5 bases). Germline V gene data show CDR1 as LNHDA and CDR2 as SQIVND (reference sequence). Trimming removed 5 bases at V and 10 bases at J, with 9 bases between. The CDR3 has 11 residues. The CDR3 DNA reads TGTGCCAGTAGTGGTGGACACCCCCAGCATTTT. Translation: CASSGGHPQHF.

This chain joins TRBV28 and TRBJ2-7, with 9 bases matching TRBD1. The germline V gene has CDR1 MDHEN and CDR2 SYDVKM. Unmatched junction bases numbered 9, after V lost 6 bases and J lost 6 bases. The CDR3 is 14 residues long. CDR3 nucleotide sequence: TGTGCCAGCAGCTCTTTCGGACAGGGGTGCGAGCAGTACTTC. This codes for CASSSFGQGCEQYF.

The DNA for the CDR3 is TGTGCCTGGAACCTGGAGAAGTGGGCTGAAGCTTTCTTT. Protein product: CAWNLEKWAEAFF. V gene TRBV30 combines with J gene TRBJ1-1; D gene ambiguous. V lost 4 bases and J lost 6, with 15 bases in between. Germline CDR1 reads GTSNPN; CDR2 reads SVGIG (reference sequence). The CDR3 extends over 13 amino acids.

The CDR3 DNA reads TGTGCCAGCAGCTTAGTGGGACAGCAGAACACTGAAGCTTTCTTT. Translated, it gives CASSLVGQQNTEAFF. This chain uses TRBV7-9 with TRBJ1-1, with 7 positions matching TRBD1. The length of the CDR3 is 15 residues. V trimming: 1 base; J trimming: 1 base; junction bases outside the gene matches: 3. Germline values: CDR1 SEHNR, CDR2 FQNEAQ (reference sequence).

The V gene is TRBV28, the J gene TRBJ2-7; no clear D. The CDR3 contains 15 residues. V lost 3 bases and J lost 4, with 16 bases in between. Per the germline V gene, CDR1 is MDHEN and CDR2 is SYDVKM. CDR3 DNA sequence: TGTGCCAGCAGTTTCCGGTTAAGCGTACTATACGAGCAGTACTTC. This gives the protein CASSFRLSVLYEQYF.

This clone was observed a few times. The chain joins TRBV14 to TRBJ2-5, with D possibly TRBD2 on 5 matching bases. V was cut by 0 bases and J by 5 bases, with 10 bases left in between. Germline V CDR1 and CDR2: SGHDN, FVKESK. This CDR3 region has 14 residues. The CDR3 DNA sequence: TGTGCCAGCAGCCAAGATGCCTCGGGGGAGACCCAGTACTTC. It yields the protein CASSQDASGETQYF.

There are a few counts of this clone. This chain links TRBV14 with TRBJ2-3; 11 nucleotides agree with TRBD2. Germline V gene data show CDR1 as SGHDN and CDR2 as FVKESK. The CDR3 loop spans 18 amino acids. J was trimmed by 6 bases and V by 3 bases; bases with no gene match: 14. The CDR3 reads CASSHVPTLAGGGDTQYF. CDR3 nucleotide sequence: TGTGCCAGCAGCCACGTCCCAACTCTAGCGGGAGGCGGTGATACGCAGTATTTT.

The CDR3 protein is CASKNHSTTNEKLFF. Written as DNA, the CDR3 is TGCGCCAGCAAGAACCACTCAACAACTAATGAAAAACTGTTTTTT. The V and J genes are TRBV4-1 and TRBJ1-4, with D uncertain. Germline CDR1 and CDR2: MGHRA and YSYEKL. The CDR3 length is 15 residues. V was trimmed by 7 bases and J by 0 bases, leaving 12 bases between them.

The rearrangement uses TRBV4-3 and TRBJ2-2, with TRBD2 matching over 7 bases. The CDR3 has 18 amino acids. Unmatched junction bases numbered 12, after V lost 0 bases and J lost 5 bases. Germline-derived CDR1 and CDR2 are LGHNA and YSLEER. CDR3 residues: CASSQDFAGAPLTGELFF. The CDR3 DNA reads as TGCGCCAGCAGCCAAGATTTTGCGGGAGCCCCTTTGACCGGGGAGCTGTTTTTT.

This clone was detected only a few times. CDR3 coding DNA: TGTGCCAGCAGCCCTCGGACTAGCATAACAGATACGCAGTATTTT. Translated, it gives CASSPRTSITDTQYF. The chain links TRBV7-8 to TRBJ2-3, with TRBD2 matching 8 bases. This CDR3 region has 15 residues. Germline CDR1 and CDR2: SGHVS and FQNEAQ. The V segment lost 5 bases and the J segment 3 bases; nucleotides outside the gene matches: 7.

The CDR3 DNA follows: TGTGCCAGCACCGACTTAGCGGGAGAGACCGGGGAGCTGTTTTTT. It yields the protein CASTDLAGETGELFF. The chain joins TRBV27 to TRBJ2-2; TRBD2 agrees at 9 bases. The CDR3 extends over 15 amino acids. CDR1 is MNHEY, CDR2 SMNVEV, per germline (reference sequence). Trimming took 7 bases from V and 5 from J; bases not matched to a gene: 8.

The chain couples TRBV5-1 to TRBJ2-1; tentatively, D is TRBD1 (5 bases). This CDR3 has 18 amino acids. V was shortened by 0 bases and J by 7 bases, with 23 bases between the two germline ends. CDR1 is SGHRS and CDR2 is YFSETQ in the germline V gene. The CDR3 spells CASSLAPQKGPTGNEQFF. DNA for the CDR3: TGCGCCAGCAGCTTGGCCCCACAGAAGGGGCCTACCGGGAATGAGCAGTTCTTC.

V usage is TRBV28 and J usage is TRBJ1-2; tentatively, D is TRBD1 (5 bases). CDR1 is MDHEN and CDR2 is SYDVKM in the germline V gene. CDR3 length: 15 amino acids. V gave up 5 bases and J gave up 6 bases, with 19 bases separating them. CDR3 protein: CASSPNASPGNGYTF. CDR3 in DNA: TGTGCCAGCAGTCCTAACGCCTCCCCAGGGAATGGCTACACCTTC.

The chain has TRBV27 and TRBJ2-7; 9 bases fit TRBD1. Per the germline V gene, CDR1 is MNHEY and CDR2 is SMNVEV (reference sequence). There are 14 residues in the CDR3. V gave up 5 bases and J gave up 5 bases; unmatched junction bases: 7. The CDR3 DNA follows: TGTGCCAGCAGTGCCGGGACAGGGTGGGACGAGCAGTACTTC. Residues: CASSAGTGWDEQYF.

This chain joins TRBV25-1 and TRBJ2-7; a weak D match, TRBD2 (6 bases). The ends were cut back, 5 bases at V and 7 bases at J, with 15 bases in the middle. CDR3 length: 13 residues. Germline V gene data show CDR1 as MGHDK and CDR2 as SYGVNS. Here the CDR3 DNA reads TGTGCCAGCAGTAGGTTGGCGGGATGGGAGCAGTACTTC. It is translated as CASSRLAGWEQYF.

This clone came up once. This sequence joins TRBV5-6 and TRBJ2-7, with D maybe TRBD1 (6 bases). Trimming pared 0 bases from V and 1 base from J, leaving 11 bases between. The CDR3 contains 15 residues. The germline V gene encodes CDR1 SGHDT and CDR2 YYEEEE. This CDR3 is CASSLGTAISYEQYF. The CDR3 DNA reads as TGTGCCAGCAGCTTGGGGACAGCCATTTCCTACGAGCAGTACTTC.

This clone was found a few times. At one end the junction does not follow the germline gene, possibly because of a read error. The chain links TRBV28 to TRBJ2-1, with 10 positions matching TRBD2. Germline loops: CDR1 MDHEN, CDR2 SYDVKM. The CDR3 sequence is 16 residues long. The CDR3: CASSLSTSGSYNEQFF. The DNA of the CDR3 is TGTGCCAGCAGTCTCTCGACTAGCGGGTCCTATAATGAGCAGTTCTTC.

This chain connects TRBV4-1 to TRBJ2-7, with 7 bases fitting TRBD2. The germline V gene has CDR1 MGHRA and CDR2 YSYEKL. There are 16 residues in the CDR3. The trim removed 1 base at V and 7 bases at J, leaving 13 bases unmatched. The CDR3 region is CASSQGMGEGLGEQYF. The DNA for the CDR3 is TGCGCCAGCAGCCAAGGGATGGGGGAGGGCCTGGGAGAGCAGTACTTC.

V is TRBV10-2 and J is TRBJ2-7, with TRBD2 identical over 13 bases. Germline lookup yields CDR1 WSHSY and CDR2 SAAADI. The CDR3 has 14 amino acids. The ends lost 7 bases at V and 5 bases at J; junction bases unmatched: 5. The CDR3 spells CASTPLAGGHEQYF. The CDR3 DNA is TGCGCCAGCACCCCACTAGCGGGAGGGCACGAGCAGTACTTC.